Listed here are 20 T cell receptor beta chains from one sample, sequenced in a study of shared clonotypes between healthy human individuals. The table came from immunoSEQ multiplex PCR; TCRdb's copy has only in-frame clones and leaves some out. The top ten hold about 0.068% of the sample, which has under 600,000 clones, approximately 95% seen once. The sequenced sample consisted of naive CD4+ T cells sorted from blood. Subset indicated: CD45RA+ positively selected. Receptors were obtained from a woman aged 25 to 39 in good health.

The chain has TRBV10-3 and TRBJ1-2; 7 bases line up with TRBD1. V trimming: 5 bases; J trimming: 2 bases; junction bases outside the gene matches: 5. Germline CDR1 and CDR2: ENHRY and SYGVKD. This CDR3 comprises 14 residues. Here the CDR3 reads CAISYRGQNYGYTF. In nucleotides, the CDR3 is TGTGCCATCAGTTACAGGGGCCAAAACTATGGCTACACCTTC.

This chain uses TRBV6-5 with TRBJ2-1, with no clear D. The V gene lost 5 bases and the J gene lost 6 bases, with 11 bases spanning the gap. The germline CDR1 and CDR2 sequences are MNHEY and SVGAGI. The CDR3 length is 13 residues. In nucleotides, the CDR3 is TGTGCCAGCAGTGAAAGCTGGAGCAATGAGCAGTTCTTC. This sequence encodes CASSESWSNEQFF.

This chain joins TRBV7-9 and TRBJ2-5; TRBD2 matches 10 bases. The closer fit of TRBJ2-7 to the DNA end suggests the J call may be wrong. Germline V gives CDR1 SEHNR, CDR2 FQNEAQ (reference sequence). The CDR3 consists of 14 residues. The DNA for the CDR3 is TGTGCCAGCAGCTATAGCGGGAGGCGGTACGAGCAGTACTTC. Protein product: CASSYSGRRYEQYF.

CDR3 sequence reads: CASSTRQGTENTEAFF. DNA of the CDR3: TGCGCCAGCAGCACGCGACAGGGGACGGAGAACACTGAAGCTTTCTTT. The chain employs TRBV5-1 and TRBJ1-1, with 8 nucleotides matching TRBD1. Germline lookup yields CDR1 SGHRS and CDR2 YFSETQ. The length of the CDR3 is 16 residues. V dropped 4 bases and J dropped 1; count of bases not matched to a gene: 9.

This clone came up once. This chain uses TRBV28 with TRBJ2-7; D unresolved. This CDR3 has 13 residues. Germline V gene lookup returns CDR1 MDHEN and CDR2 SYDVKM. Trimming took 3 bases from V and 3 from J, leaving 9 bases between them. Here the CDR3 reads CASSFLVRYEQYF. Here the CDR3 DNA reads TGTGCCAGCAGTTTCCTGGTTCGCTACGAGCAGTACTTC.

CDR3 sequence reads: CASNSSPTGLREKLFF. For the CDR3, the DNA is TGTGCCAGCAACTCATCCCCCACGGGGTTGCGGGAAAAACTGTTTTTT. The V call is TRBV11-2, the J call TRBJ1-4; D gene unclear. The CDR3 runs 16 residues. V lost 7 bases to trimming and J lost 8 bases, with 23 bases between them. Per germline, CDR1 SGHAT and CDR2 FQNNGV. Combining the CDR3 with reference TRBV11-2 and TRBJ1-4 gives the whole variable domain EAGVAQSPRYKIIEKRQSVAFWCNPISGHATLYWYQQILGQGPKLLIQFQNNGVVDDSQLPKDRFSAERLKGVDSTLKIQPAKLEDSAVYLCASNSSPTGLREKLFFGSGTQLSVL.

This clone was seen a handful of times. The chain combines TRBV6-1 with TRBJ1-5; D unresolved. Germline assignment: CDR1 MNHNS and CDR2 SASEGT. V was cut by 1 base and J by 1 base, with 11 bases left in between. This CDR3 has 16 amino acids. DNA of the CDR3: TGTGCCAGCAGTGAAGGGGTGCGTACGAGCAATCAGCCCCAGCATTTT. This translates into CASSEGVRTSNQPQHF.

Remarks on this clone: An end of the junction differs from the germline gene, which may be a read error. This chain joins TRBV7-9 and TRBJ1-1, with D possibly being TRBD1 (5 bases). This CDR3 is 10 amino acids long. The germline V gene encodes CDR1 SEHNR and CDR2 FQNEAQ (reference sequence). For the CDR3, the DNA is TGTGCCAGCAGCCCCACAGGAGAAGAATTT. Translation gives CASSPTGEEF.

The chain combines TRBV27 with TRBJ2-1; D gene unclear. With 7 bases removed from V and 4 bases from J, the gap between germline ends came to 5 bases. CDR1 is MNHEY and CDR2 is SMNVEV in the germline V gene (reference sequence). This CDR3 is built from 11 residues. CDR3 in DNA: TGTGCCAGCACTCAATACAATGAGCAGTTCTTC. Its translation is CASTQYNEQFF.

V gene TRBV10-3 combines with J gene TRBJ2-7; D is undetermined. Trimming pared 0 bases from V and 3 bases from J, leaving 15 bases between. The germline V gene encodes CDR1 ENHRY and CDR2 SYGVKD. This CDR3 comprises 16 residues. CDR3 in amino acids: CAISESRPLVHYEQYF. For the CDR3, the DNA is TGTGCCATCAGTGAGTCGAGACCGTTGGTGCACTACGAGCAGTACTTC.

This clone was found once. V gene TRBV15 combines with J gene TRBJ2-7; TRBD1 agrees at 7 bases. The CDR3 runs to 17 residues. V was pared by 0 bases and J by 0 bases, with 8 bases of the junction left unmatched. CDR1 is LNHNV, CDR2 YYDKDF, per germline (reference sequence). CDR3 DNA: TGTGCCACCAGCAGAGATCTGGGACAGCTAATCTCCTACGAGCAGTACTTC. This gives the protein CATSRDLGQLISYEQYF.

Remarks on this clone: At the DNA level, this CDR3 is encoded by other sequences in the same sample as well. CDR3 DNA sequence: TGTGCCAGCAGTTCCGGTAGCTCCTACGAGCAGTACTTC. This sequence encodes CASSSGSSYEQYF. This chain uses TRBV28 with TRBJ2-7; D not certain. Germline V gene sequence: CDR1 MDHEN, CDR2 SYDVKM. V was cut by 4 bases and J by 0 bases, with 7 bases left in between. The CDR3 runs to 13 residues.

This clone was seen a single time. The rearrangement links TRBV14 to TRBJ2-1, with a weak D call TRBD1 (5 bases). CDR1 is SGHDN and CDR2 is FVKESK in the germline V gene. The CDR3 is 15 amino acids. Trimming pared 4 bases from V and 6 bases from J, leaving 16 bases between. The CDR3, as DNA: TGTGCCAGCAGCCTCCCTTGGGGCAGGCCCAATGAGCAGTTCTTC. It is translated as CASSLPWGRPNEQFF.

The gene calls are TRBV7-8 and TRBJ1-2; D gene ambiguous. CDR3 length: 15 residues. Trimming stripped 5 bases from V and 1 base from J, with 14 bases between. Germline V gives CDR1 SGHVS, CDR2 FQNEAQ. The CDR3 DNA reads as TGTGCCAGCAGCCCAATTTCGGGATTTAACTATGGCTACACCTTC. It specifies CASSPISGFNYGYTF.

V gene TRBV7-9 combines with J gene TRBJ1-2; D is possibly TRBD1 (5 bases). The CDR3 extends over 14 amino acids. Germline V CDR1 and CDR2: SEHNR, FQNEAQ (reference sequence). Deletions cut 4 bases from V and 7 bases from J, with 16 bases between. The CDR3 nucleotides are TGTGCCAGCAGCTCGAGGATGGGGGTAGCTGGCTACACCTTC. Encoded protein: CASSSRMGVAGYTF.

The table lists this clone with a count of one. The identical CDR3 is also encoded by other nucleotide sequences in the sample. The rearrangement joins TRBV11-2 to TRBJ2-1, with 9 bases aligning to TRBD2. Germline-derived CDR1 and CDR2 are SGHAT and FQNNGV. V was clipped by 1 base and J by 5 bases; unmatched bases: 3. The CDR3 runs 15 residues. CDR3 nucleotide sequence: TGTGCCAGCAGCTTAGGCCTAGCGGGAAACAATGAGCAGTTCTTC. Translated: CASSLGLAGNNEQFF.

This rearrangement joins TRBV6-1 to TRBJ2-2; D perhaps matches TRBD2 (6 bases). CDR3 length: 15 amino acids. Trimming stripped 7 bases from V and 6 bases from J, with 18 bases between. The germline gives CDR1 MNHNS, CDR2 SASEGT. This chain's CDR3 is CASNRDFQSAGELFF. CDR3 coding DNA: TGTGCCAGCAATCGGGACTTTCAGTCCGCCGGGGAGCTGTTTTTT.

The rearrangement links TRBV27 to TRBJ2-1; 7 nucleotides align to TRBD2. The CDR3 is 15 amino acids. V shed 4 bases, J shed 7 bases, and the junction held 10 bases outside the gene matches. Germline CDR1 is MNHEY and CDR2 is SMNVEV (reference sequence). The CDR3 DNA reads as TGTGCCAGCAGTTGGACGGCGGGAGTAGGGAATGAGCAGTTCTTC. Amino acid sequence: CASSWTAGVGNEQFF.

CDR3 DNA sequence: TGTGCCATCAGTACCTCGGGACAGGGACAGCGTAACGAGCAGTACTTC. It specifies CAISTSGQGQRNEQYF. The gene calls are TRBV10-3 and TRBJ2-7, with TRBD1 identical over 9 bases. Germline CDR1 is ENHRY and CDR2 is SYGVKD. With V trimmed by 5 bases and J by 5 bases, 13 bases remained unmatched. The CDR3 is made up of 16 amino acids.

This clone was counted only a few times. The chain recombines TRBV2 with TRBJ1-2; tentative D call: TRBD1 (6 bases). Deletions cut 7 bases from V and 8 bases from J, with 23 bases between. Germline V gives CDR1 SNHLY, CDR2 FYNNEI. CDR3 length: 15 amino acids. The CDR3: CASNDGTGSLRGYTF. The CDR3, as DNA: TGTGCCAGCAACGACGGCACAGGGTCATTGAGGGGCTACACCTTC.